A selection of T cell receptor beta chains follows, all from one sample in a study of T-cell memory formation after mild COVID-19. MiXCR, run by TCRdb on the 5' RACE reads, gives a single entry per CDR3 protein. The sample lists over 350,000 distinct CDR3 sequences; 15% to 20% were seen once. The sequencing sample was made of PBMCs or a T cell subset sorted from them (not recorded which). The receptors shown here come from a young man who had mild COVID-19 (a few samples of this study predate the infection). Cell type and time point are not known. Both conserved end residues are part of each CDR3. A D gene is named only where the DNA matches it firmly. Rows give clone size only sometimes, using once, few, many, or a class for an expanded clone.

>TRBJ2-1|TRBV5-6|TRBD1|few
CASMTRGLDEQFF
TGTGCCAGCATGACCAGGGGGCTGGATGAGCAGTTCTTC
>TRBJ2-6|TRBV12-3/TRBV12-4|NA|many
CASTKTPGANVLTF
TGTGCCAGCACCAAGACCCCTGGGGCCAACGTCCTGACTTTC
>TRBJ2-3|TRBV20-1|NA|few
CSAAGGVADTQYF
TGCAGTGCCGCCGGGGGAGTGGCAGATACGCAGTATTTT
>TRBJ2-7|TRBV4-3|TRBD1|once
CASSRRQGSPYEQYF
TGCGCCAGCAGCCGTAGACAGGGTAGTCCCTACGAGCAGTACTTC
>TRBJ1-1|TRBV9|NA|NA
CASSVGGLMNTEAFF
TGTGCCAGCAGCGTAGGAGGACTAATGAACACTGAAGCTTTCTTT
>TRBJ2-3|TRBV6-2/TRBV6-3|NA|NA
CASSPPRYTQYF
TGTGCCAGCAGCCCGCCTCGGTATACGCAGTATTTT
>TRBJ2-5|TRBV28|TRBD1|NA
CATRGTDRETQYF
TGTGCCACTCGAGGGACAGACCGGGAGACCCAGTACTTC
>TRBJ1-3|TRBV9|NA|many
CASSQQGTGNTIYF
TGTGCCAGCAGCCAACAGGGTACTGGAAACACCATATATTTT
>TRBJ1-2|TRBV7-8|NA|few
CASSLGGAAGPYGYTF
TGTGCCAGCAGCTTGGGGGGTGCTGCGGGGCCCTATGGCTACACCTTC
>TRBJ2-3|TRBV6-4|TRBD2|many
CASSASSGGTDTQYF
TGTGCCAGCAGTGCCTCTAGCGGGGGGACAGATACGCAGTATTTT
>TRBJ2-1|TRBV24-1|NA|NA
CATSDFVSYNEQFF
TGTGCCACCAGTGATTTCGTTAGCTACAATGAGCAGTTCTTC
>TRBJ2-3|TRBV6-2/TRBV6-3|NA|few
CAGQASGTDTQYF
TGTGCCGGCCAGGCTAGCGGCACAGATACGCAGTATTTT
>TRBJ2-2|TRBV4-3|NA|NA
CASSHENLSPTGELFF
TGCGCCAGCAGCCACGAGAACCTCTCGCCCACCGGGGAGCTGTTTTTT
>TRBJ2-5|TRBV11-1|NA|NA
CASRSSGSRGLQETQYF
TGTGCCAGCAGATCGTCAGGTAGTCGGGGCCTTCAAGAGACCCAGTACTTC
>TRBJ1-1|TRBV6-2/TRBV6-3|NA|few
CASSYSDAMNTEAFF
TGTGCCAGCAGTTACTCGGACGCTATGAACACTGAAGCTTTCTTT
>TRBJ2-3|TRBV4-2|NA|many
CASSQSWQGDTQYF
TGTGCCAGCAGCCAAAGTTGGCAAGGAGATACGCAGTATTTT
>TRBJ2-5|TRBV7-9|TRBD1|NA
CASSSPDRGQETQYF
TGTGCCAGCAGCTCCCCCGACAGGGGCCAAGAGACCCAGTACTTC
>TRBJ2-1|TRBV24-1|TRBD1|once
CATSAIDRDGEQFF
TGTGCCACCAGTGCCATTGACAGGGACGGTGAGCAGTTCTTC
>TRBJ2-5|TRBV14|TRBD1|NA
CASSPKPPGQGFQETQYF
TGTGCCAGCAGCCCCAAGCCGCCTGGACAGGGCTTCCAAGAGACCCAGTACTTC
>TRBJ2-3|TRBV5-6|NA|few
CASSLLSRAGDTQYF
TGTGCCAGCAGCTTGCTTAGCAGGGCAGGAGATACGCAGTATTTT
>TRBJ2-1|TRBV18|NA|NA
CASSLYRDPYNEQFF
TGTGCCAGCTCACTCTACAGGGACCCTTACAATGAGCAGTTCTTC
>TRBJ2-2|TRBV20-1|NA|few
CSARDGSGELFF
TGCAGTGCTCGGGATGGGTCCGGGGAGCTGTTTTTT
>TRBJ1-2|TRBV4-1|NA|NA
CASSQEREFLYGYTF
TGCGCCAGCAGCCAAGAGCGGGAGTTCTTGTATGGCTACACCTTC
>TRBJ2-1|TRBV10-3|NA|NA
CAIGRQDNEQFF
TGTGCCATCGGAAGGCAGGACAATGAGCAGTTCTTC
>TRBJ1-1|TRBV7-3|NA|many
CASSLERNTEAFF
TGTGCCAGCAGCTTAGAGAGGAACACTGAAGCTTTCTTT
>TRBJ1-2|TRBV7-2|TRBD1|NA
CASSLQGARGGYTF
TGTGCCAGCAGCTTGCAGGGGGCACGAGGTGGCTACACCTTC
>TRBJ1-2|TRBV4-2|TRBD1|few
CASSSTGTDLGYTF
TGTGCCAGCAGCTCTACCGGGACAGATCTTGGCTACACCTTC
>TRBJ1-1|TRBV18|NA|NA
CASSPTVGGTNTEAFF
TGTGCCAGCTCACCCACGGTTGGGGGGACGAACACTGAAGCTTTCTTT
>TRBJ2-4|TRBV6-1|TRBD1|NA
CASSEALDRAAKNIQYF
TGTGCCAGCAGTGAAGCGCTTGACAGGGCGGCCAAAAACATTCAGTACTTC
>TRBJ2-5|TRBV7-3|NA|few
CASSHSGTQETQYF
TGTGCCAGCAGTCATAGCGGTACCCAAGAGACCCAGTACTTC
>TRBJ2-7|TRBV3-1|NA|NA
CASSQPAGQFYEQYF
TGTGCCAGCAGCCAACCTGCTGGACAGTTCTACGAGCAGTACTTC
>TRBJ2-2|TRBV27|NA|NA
CASSSGESNTGELFF
TGTGCCAGCAGTTCAGGGGAGTCGAACACCGGGGAGCTGTTTTTT
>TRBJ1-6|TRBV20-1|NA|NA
CSASGSPNSPLHF
TGCAGTGCTTCCGGGAGCCCTAATTCACCCCTCCACTTT
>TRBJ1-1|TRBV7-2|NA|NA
CASSLRARGSEAFF
TGTGCCAGCAGCTTAAGGGCCCGCGGCTCTGAAGCTTTCTTT
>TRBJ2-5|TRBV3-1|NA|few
CASSPAYRVTETQYF
TGTGCCAGCAGCCCAGCCTACAGGGTAACGGAGACCCAGTACTTC
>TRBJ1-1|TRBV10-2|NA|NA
CASSEGAGVGTEAFF
TGCGCCAGCAGTGAAGGGGCAGGGGTCGGCACTGAAGCTTTCTTT
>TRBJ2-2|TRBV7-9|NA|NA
CASSLNGGELFF
TGTGCCAGCAGCTTAAACGGCGGGGAGCTGTTTTTT
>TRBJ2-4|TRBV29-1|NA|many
CSVERYGDRAKNIQYF
TGCAGCGTTGAAAGGTACGGGGACCGAGCCAAAAACATTCAGTACTTC
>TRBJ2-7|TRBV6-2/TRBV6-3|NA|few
CASRDDHYEQYF
TGTGCCAGCAGGGACGATCACTACGAGCAGTACTTC
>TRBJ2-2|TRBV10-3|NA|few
CAITPGTNTGELFF
TGTGCCATCACCCCAGGGACAAACACCGGGGAGCTGTTTTTT
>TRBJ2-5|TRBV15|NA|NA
CATSPPGTLKETQYF
TGTGCCACCAGCCCTCCCGGGACGCTCAAAGAGACCCAGTACTTC
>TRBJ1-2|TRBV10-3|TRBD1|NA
CAISGTGPFAGYTF
TGTGCCATCAGTGGGACAGGGCCTTTCGCCGGCTACACCTTC
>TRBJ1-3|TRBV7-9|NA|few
CASSPPGPGNTIYF
TGTGCCAGCAGCCCCCCGGGACCTGGAAACACCATATATTTT
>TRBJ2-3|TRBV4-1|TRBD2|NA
CASSQERAGGTPRTDTQYF
TGCGCCAGCAGCCAAGAACGGGCGGGGGGCACCCCCCGTACAGATACGCAGTATTTT
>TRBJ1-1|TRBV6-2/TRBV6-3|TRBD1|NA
CASSVVVGQGAFF
TGTGCCAGCAGTGTCGTCGTCGGACAGGGTGCTTTCTTT
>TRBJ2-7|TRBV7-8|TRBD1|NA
CASSPYYRDRGRSYEQYF
TGTGCCAGCAGCCCCTACTACCGGGACAGGGGGCGCTCCTACGAGCAGTACTTC
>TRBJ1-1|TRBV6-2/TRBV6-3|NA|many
CASSYLGPEAFF
TGTGCCAGCAGTTACCTGGGTCCTGAAGCTTTCTTT
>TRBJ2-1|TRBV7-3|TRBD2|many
CASSLPGLAGPRFF
TGTGCCAGCAGCTTACCGGGACTAGCGGGGCCCCGGTTCTTC
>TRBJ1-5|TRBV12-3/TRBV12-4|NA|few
CASSLMGPQHF
TGTGCCAGCAGTTTAATGGGGCCCCAGCATTTT
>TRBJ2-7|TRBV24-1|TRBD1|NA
CATSDPGTGDNEQYF
TGTGCCACCAGTGACCCAGGGACAGGGGACAACGAGCAGTACTTC
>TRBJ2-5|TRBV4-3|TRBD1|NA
CASSHDRGVYETQYF
TGCGCCAGCAGCCACGACAGGGGGGTATACGAGACCCAGTACTTC
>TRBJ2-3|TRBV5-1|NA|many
CASSTHLGPDTQYF
TGCGCCAGCAGCACGCATCTGGGGCCAGATACGCAGTATTTT
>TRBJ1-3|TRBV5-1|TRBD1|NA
CASGQGAGNTIYF
TGCGCCAGCGGACAGGGGGCTGGAAACACCATATATTTT